This T cell receptor (beta chain) was identified in a study of radiotherapy plus CTLA-4 blockade in lung cancer. Looking at the study overall: In around 19% of patients, objective responses were seen; about 30% had disease control.

As regards this clone: The target antigen is unknown. Within the sample, other DNA sequences also encode this same CDR3.

V lost 2 bases, J lost 1 base, and 2 bases lay in between. Germline assignment: CDR1 MDHEN and CDR2 SYDVKM. The CDR3 runs to 12 residues. Overall study findings and caveats: Alongside interferon-beta, early blood T cell clone dynamics were reportedly the best predictor of response.

Method: immunoSEQ multiplex PCR; TCRdb's copy keeps in-frame clones and lacks some. The table shows roughly 90,000 clones, with around 84% occurring only once. V gene TRBV28 combines with J gene TRBJ1-1; no reliable D call. The input for sequencing was peripheral blood, taken from a patient treated with radiotherapy plus ipilimumab. The source is a human donor with non-small cell lung cancer that progressed on radiotherapy plus ipilimumab. The CDR3, as DNA: TGTGCCAGCAGTTTACAGAACACTGAAGCTTTCTTT. The encoded protein is CASSLQNTEAFF.